This T cell receptor (beta chain) was documented in a study of blood T cells in healthy people across ages. Primed by a sample-barcoded 5' primer and a J-beta primer mix, a second PCR proceeded for 7 to 11 cycles. A tag from a template-switch adaptor with 12 random nucleotides marked each cDNA molecule. From each sample, at least 3 million paired-end reads containing CDR3 were obtained. MiXCR, run by TCRdb on the 5' RACE reads, gives a single entry per CDR3 protein. The table lists approximately 800,000 distinct CDR3 sequences, around a quarter of them singletons. Trimming cost V 7 bases and J 8 bases, with 24 bases left between them. CDR3 size: 16 residues. The same specimen was also included in a second study, on T cells of mothers and their children. As that report states: Primer M1S, used in the second PCR, introduced sample barcodes and 2-4 random nucleotides.

This clonotype was obtained from a boy aged 5 to 17 in good health. V is TRBV12-3 or TRBV12-4 and J is TRBJ2-1; D is unclear. The source material was blood. CDR3 loop: CASTPTQVTYWHEQFF. Here the CDR3 DNA reads TGTGCCAGCACCCCAACCCAAGTGACTTACTGGCATGAGCAGTTCTTC.